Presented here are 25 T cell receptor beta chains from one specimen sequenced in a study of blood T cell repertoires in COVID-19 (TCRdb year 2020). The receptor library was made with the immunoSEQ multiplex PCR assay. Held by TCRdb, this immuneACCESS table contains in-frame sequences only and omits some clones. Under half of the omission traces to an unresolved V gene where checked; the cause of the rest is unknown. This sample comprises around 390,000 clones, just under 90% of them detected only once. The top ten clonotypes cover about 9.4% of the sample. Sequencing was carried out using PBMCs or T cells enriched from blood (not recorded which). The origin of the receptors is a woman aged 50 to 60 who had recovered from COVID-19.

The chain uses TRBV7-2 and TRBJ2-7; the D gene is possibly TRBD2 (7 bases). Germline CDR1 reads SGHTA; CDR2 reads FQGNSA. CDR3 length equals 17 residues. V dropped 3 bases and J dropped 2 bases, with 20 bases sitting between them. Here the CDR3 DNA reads TGTGCCAGCAGCTTGGCGTCGGGGGGCAACAACGCCTACGAGCAGTACTTC. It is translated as CASSLASGGNNAYEQYF.

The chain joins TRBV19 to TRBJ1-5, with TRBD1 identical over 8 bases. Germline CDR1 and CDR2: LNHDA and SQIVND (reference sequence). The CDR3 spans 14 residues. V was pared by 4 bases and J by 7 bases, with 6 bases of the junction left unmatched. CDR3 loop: CASSTGQGRQPQHF. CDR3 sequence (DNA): TGTGCCAGTAGTACCGGACAGGGCCGGCAGCCCCAGCATTTT. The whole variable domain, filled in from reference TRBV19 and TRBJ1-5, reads DGGITQSPKYLFRKEGQNVTLSCEQNLNHDAMYWYRQDPGQGLRLIYYSQIVNDFQKGDIAEGYSVSREKKESFPLTVTSAQKNPTAFYLCASSTGQGRQPQHFGDGTRLSIL.

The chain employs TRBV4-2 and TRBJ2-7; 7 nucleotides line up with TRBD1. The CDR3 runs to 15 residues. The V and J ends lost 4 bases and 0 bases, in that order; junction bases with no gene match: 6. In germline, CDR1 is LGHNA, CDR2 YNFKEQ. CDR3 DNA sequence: TGTGCCAGCAGCCTCGGGACAGCGTACTCCTACGAGCAGTACTTC. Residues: CASSLGTAYSYEQYF.

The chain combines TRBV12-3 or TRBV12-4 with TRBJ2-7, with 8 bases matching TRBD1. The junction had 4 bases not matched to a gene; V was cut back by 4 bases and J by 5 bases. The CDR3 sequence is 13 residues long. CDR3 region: CASSSIQGDEQYF. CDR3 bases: TGTGCCAGCAGTTCGATACAGGGGGACGAGCAGTACTTC.

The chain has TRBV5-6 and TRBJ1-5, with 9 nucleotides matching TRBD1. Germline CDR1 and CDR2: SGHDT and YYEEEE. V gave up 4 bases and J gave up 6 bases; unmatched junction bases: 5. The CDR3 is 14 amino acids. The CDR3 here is CASSVGDRVQPQHF. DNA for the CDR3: TGTGCCAGCAGCGTGGGGGACAGGGTTCAGCCCCAGCATTTT.

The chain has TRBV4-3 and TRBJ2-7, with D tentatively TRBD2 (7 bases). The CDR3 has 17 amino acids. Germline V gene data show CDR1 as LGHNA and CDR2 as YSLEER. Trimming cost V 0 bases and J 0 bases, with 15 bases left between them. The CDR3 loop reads CASSQEGGGDPSYEQYF. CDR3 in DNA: TGCGCCAGCAGCCAAGAGGGGGGGGGCGATCCCTCCTACGAGCAGTACTTC.

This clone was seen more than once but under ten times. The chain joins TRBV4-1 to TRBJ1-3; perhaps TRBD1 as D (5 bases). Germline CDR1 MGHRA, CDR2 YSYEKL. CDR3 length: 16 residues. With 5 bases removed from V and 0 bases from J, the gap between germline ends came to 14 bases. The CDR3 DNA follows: TGCGCCAGCAGCTCTCCACAGGCGAACTCTGGAAACACCATATATTTT. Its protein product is CASSSPQANSGNTIYF.

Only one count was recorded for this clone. CDR3 nucleotides: TGCAGCGTTGAAGTCAGGGAGGGTCAGCCCCAGCATTTT. Translation: CSVEVREGQPQHF. The chain uses TRBV29-1 and TRBJ1-5; possible D gene TRBD1, 5 bases. Between the trimmed V and J ends, which lost 1 base and 6 bases, there was a span of 10 bases. The CDR3 has 13 amino acids. Germline V gene lookup returns CDR1 SQVTM and CDR2 ANQGSEA. Filled out from reference TRBV29-1 and TRBJ1-5, the complete variable domain reads SAVISQKPSRDICQRGTSLTIQCQVDSQVTMMFWYRQQPGQSLTLIATANQGSEATYESGFVIDKFPISRPNLTFSTLTVSNMSPEDSSIYLCSVEVREGQPQHFGDGTRLSIL.

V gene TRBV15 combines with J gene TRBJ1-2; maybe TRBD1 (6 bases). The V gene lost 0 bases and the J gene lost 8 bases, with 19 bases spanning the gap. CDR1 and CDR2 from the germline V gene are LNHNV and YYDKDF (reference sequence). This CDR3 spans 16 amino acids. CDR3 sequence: CATSRDVGTGLAGYTF. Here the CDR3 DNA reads TGTGCCACCAGCAGAGATGTGGGAACAGGGTTAGCAGGCTACACCTTC.

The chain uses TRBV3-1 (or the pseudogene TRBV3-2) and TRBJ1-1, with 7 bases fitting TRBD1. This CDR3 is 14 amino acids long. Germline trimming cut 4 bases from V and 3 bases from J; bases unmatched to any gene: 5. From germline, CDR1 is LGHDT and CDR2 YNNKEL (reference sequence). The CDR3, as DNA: TGTGCCAGCAGCCCCCTCAGGGGGGACACTGAAGCTTTCTTT. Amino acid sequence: CASSPLRGDTEAFF.

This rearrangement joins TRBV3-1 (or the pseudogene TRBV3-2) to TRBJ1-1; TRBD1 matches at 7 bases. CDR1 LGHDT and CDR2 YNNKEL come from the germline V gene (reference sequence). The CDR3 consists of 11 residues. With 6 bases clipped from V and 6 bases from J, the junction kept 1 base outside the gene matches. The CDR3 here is CASRRGPEAFF. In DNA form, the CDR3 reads TGTGCCAGCAGGAGGGGGCCTGAAGCTTTCTTT.

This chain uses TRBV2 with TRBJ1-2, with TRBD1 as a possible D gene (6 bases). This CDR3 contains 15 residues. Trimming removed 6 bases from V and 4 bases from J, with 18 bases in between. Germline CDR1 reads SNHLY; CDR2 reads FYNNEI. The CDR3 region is CASSAPRGVGYGYTF. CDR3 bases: TGTGCCAGCAGCGCGCCCAGGGGTGTCGGCTATGGCTACACCTTC.

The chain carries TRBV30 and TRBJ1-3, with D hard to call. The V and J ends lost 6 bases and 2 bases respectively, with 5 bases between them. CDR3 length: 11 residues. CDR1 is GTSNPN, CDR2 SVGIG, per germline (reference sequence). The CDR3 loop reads CACIAGNTIYF. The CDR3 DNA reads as TGTGCCTGTATTGCTGGAAACACCATATATTTT.

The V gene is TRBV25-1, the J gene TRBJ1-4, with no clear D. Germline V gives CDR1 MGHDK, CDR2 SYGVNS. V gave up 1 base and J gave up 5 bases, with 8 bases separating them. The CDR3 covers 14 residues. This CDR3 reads CASSELNSNEKLFF. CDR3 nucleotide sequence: TGTGCCAGCAGTGAATTAAACTCGAATGAAAAACTGTTTTTT.

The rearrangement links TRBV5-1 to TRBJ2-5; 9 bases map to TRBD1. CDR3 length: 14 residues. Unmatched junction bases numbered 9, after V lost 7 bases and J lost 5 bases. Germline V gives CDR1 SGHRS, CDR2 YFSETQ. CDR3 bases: TGCGCCAGCCCCCGGGACAGGGTATCTGAGACCCAGTACTTC. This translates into CASPRDRVSETQYF.

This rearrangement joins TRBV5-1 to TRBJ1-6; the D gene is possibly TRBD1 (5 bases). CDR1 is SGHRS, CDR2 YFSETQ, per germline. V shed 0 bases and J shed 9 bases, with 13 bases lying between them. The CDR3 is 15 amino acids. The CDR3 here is CASSLVTGGGSPLHF. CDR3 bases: TGCGCCAGCAGCTTGGTCACCGGGGGAGGTTCACCCCTCCACTTT. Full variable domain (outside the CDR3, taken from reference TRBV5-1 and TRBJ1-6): KAGVTQTPRYLIKTRGQQVTLSCSPISGHRSVSWYQQTPGQGLQFLFEYFSETQRNKGNFPGRFSGRQFSNSRSEMNVSTLELGDSALYLCASSLVTGGGSPLHFGNGTRLTVT.

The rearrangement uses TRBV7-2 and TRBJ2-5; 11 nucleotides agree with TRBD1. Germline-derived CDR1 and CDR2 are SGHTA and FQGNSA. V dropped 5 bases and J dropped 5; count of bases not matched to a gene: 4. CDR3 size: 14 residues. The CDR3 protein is CASSPDRGRETQYF. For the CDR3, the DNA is TGTGCCAGCAGCCCGGACAGGGGGCGGGAGACCCAGTACTTC. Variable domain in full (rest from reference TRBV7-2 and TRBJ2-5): GAGVSQSPSNKVTEKGKDVELRCDPISGHTALYWYRQSLGQGLEFLIYFQGNSAPDKSGLPSDRFSAERTGGSVSTLTIQRTQQEDSAVYLCASSPDRGRETQYFGPGTRLLVL.

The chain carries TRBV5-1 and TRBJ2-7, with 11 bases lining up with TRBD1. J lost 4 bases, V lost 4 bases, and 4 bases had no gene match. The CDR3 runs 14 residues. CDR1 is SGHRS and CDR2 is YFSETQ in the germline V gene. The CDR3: CASSGQGAGYEQYF. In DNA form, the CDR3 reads TGCGCCAGCAGCGGACAGGGGGCAGGATACGAGCAGTACTTC.

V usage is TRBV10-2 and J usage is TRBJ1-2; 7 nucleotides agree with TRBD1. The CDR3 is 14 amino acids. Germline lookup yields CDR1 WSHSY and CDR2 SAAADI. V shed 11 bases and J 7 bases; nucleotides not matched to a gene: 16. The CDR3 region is CAAAGPIQGSGYTF. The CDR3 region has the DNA TGCGCCGCAGCAGGTCCCATACAGGGGAGTGGCTACACCTTC.

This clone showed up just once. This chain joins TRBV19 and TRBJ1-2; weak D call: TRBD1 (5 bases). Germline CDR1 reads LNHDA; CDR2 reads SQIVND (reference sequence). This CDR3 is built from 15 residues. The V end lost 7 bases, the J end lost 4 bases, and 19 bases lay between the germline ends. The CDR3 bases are TGTGCCAGTACCCCGGGGGACGCCGGAGTCTATGGCTACACCTTC. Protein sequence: CASTPGDAGVYGYTF.

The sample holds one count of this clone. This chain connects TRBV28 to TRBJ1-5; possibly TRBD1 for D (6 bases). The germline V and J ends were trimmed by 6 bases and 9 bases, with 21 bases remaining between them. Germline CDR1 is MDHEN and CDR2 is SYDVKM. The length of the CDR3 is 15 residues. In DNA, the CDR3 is TGTGCCAGCAGGACGGGGGGGGACATCGGAGGGCCCCAGCATTTT. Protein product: CASRTGGDIGGPQHF.

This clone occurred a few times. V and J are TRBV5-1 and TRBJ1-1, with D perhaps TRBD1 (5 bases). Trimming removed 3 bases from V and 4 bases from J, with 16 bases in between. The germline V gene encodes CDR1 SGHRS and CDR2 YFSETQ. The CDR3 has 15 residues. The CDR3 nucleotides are TGCGCCAGCAGCTCGGGTGGGGCTACGGCCACTGAAGCTTTCTTT. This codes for CASSSGGATATEAFF.

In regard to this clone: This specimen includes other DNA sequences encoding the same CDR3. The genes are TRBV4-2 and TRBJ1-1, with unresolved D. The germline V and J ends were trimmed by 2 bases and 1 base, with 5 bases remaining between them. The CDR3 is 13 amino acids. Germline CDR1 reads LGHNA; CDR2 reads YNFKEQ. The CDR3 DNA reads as TGTGCCAGCAGCCAATCGGGGAACACTGAAGCTTTCTTT. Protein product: CASSQSGNTEAFF.

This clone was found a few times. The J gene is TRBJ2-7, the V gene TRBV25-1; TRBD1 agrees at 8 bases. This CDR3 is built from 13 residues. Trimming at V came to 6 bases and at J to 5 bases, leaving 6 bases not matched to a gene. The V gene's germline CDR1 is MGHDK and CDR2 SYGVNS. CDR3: CASSRTGTHEQYF. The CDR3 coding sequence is TGTGCCAGCAGCCGGACAGGGACCCACGAGCAGTACTTC.

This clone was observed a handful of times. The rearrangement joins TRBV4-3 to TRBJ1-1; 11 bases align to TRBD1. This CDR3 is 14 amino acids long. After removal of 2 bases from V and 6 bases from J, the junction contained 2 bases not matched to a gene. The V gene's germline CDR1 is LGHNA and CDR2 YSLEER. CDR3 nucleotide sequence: TGCGCCAGCAGCCAACCGGGACAGGGGGCTGAAGCTTTCTTT. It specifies CASSQPGQGAEAFF.